This section outlines one T cell receptor (beta chain) sequence together with its context. This clonotype was found many times. There is no known antigen for this receptor. No base qualities exist here, and no much larger clone lies one base off it. The source of the sample is a study of glioma-infiltrating T cells (dated by TCRdb to about 2016). The study in broad terms: TCR alpha- and beta-chain repertoires were sequenced from glioma tissue, non-neoplastic brain tissue and matched peripheral blood mononuclear cells. To measure divergence between tissue and blood T-cell populations, each tissue-infiltrating repertoire was compared with the peripheral blood repertoire of the same patient. The paired cohort was made up of three low-grade glioma patients, 7 or 8 primary glioblastoma patients and three non-glioma patients who contributed non-neoplastic brain tissue.

The CDR3 runs 13 residues from the cysteine to the phenylalanine. The retained sequence is limited to the CDR3, 39 bases, with the frame set at the first base. Based on the germline V gene, the CDR1 and CDR2 sequences are MNHNS and SASEGT. The V end loses 8 bases and the J end loses 1 base, and a stretch of 10 bases separates them. The iRepertoire nested amplicon-rescue multiplex PCR (arm-PCR) platform was used to amplify TCR alpha and beta CDR3 regions from RNA. For one-step reverse transcription and amplification, roughly 100-450 ng of tissue mRNA or PBMC total RNA was used as input. After bead purification, a secondary multiplex PCR added Illumina adapters, and libraries were gel-purified between 200 and 400 bp. Internal 6-nucleotide barcodes were carried by the libraries and were used for demultiplexing. The libraries were sequenced on an Illumina MiSeq using 2x220 or 2x250 nucleotide paired-end reads. On the authors' methods: Paired reads were merged with FLASH 1.2.11 and aligned to the GRCh37 human genome with BWA-MEM before extracting TRA and TRB reads. An IMGT-derived reference of cassette sequences and CDR3 motifs, with pseudogenes included, was used for V and J assignment. Reads were translated in three frames, and productive CDR3s were defined by a C…FGXG motif without stop codons. Clonotypes were defined as unique combinations of V-J cassette pair and CDR3 amino acid sequence. Hamming distance filtering was applied to reads, with thresholds set by the sequence error rate of each sample in mapped regions. TCRdb reprocessed the public reads (quality trimming at Q25 with fastp, clone calling with MiXCR) and kept in-frame beta chains. Rows merge per CDR3 protein into single entries with the most common DNA and genes. TCRdb, rather than the study authors, made the V and J calls. For this sample the table gives under 200,000 distinct CDR3 sequences, of which about 40% were detected only once. The leading ten clones occupy 5.2% of the sample.

General conclusions and limits of the study: Only a very small number of CDR3 sequences turned up in both tissue and blood, a result put down to high CDR3 diversity combined with limited sampling. Group comparisons rested on small numbers: three non-neoplastic, three low-grade glioma and roughly 8 glioblastoma patients. VJ-independent divergence between tissue and blood was found to be below expectation in non-neoplastic patients but above expectation in all gliomas, particularly low-grade gliomas.

Recombination linked TRBV6-1 to TRBJ2-3; TRBD2 is a weak D gene call, 6 bases matching. Specimen: glioma tissue, nonneoplastic brain tissue, or PBMCs (not recorded which). This TCR came from a human donor with low-grade glioma or glioblastoma, undergoing nonglioma brain surgery, or in good health (not recorded which). The nucleotide sequence reads TGTGCCAGCGGCCCGGGGGGCACAGATACGCAGTATTTT. This encodes CASGPGGTDTQYF.